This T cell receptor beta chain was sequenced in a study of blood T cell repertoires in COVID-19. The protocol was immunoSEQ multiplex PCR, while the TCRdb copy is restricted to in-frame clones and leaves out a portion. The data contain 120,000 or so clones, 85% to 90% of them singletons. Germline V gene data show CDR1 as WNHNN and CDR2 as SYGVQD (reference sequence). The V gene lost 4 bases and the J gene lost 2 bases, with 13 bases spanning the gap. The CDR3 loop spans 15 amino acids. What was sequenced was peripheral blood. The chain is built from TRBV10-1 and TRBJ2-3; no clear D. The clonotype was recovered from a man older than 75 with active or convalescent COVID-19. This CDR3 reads CASSGSRLYTDTQYF. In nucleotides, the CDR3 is TGCGCCAGCAGTGGCAGCAGACTCTACACAGATACGCAGTATTTT.